A selection of T cell receptor beta chains follows, all from one sample in a study of shared clonotypes between healthy human individuals. This table comes from immunoSEQ multiplex PCR, and its TCRdb copy is limited to in-frame clones, with some not included. The table records 1,400,000 or so clones, roughly 98.5% of them present only once. The sequenced material came from naive CD4+ T cells sorted from blood. The receptors originated from a man aged 25-45 years in good health. CDR3s include the opening cysteine and the closing phenylalanine or tryptophan. Each record gives: CDR3 length, D gene, J gene, clone size, V gene, CDR3 protein, CDR3 DNA. A D gene is named only where the DNA matches it firmly. Rows give clone size only sometimes, using once, few, many, or a class for an expanded clone.

14	.	TRBJ2-4	.	TRBV19	CASSSDRAKNIQYF	TGTGCCAGTAGTTCTGACAGAGCCAAAAACATTCAGTACTTC
14	TRBD2	TRBJ2-2	.	TRBV10-2	CATGLAGGQGELFF	TGCGCCACCGGACTAGCGGGAGGACAAGGGGAGCTGTTTTTT
15	.	TRBJ2-2	.	TRBV28	CASIQSGVGTGELFF	TGTGCCAGCATTCAGTCCGGGGTCGGGACCGGGGAGCTGTTTTTT
14	TRBD1	TRBJ1-5	.	TRBV5-1	CASSGGQGDQPQHF	TGCGCCAGCAGTGGTGGACAGGGGGATCAGCCCCAGCATTTT
17	TRBD2	TRBJ2-1	.	TRBV9	CASSKSGIGNFNNEQFF	TGTGCCAGCAGTAAAAGCGGGATAGGGAATTTTAACAATGAGCAGTTCTTC
17	TRBD1	TRBJ2-6	.	TRBV4-1	CASSQEGTGAGANVLTF	TGCGCCAGCAGCCAAGAAGGGACAGGGGCTGGGGCCAACGTCCTGACTTTC
15	TRBD1	TRBJ2-5	.	TRBV18	CASSQTTGGEETQYF	TGTGCCAGCTCACAAACGACAGGGGGAGAGGAGACCCAGTACTTC
15	.	TRBJ2-7	.	TRBV27	CASSLLGAPVHEQYF	TGTGCCAGCAGTTTGTTGGGGGCGCCGGTCCACGAGCAGTACTTC
14	.	TRBJ1-5	.	TRBV10-3	CAIRQGLDNQPQHF	TGTGCCATCAGGCAGGGGCTCGACAATCAGCCCCAGCATTTT
16	TRBD2	TRBJ2-3	.	TRBV11-2	CASSLVASGIPDTQYF	TGTGCCAGCAGCTTAGTTGCTAGCGGGATCCCAGATACGCAGTATTTT
15	.	TRBJ2-2	.	TRBV11-2	CASSLGAWASGELFF	TGTGCCAGCAGCTTAGGGGCCTGGGCCTCGGGGGAGCTGTTTTTT
14	.	TRBJ1-1	once	TRBV6-1	CASSEQGSETEAFF	TGTGCCAGCAGTGAACAGGGATCCGAAACTGAAGCTTTCTTT
13	.	TRBJ1-5	.	TRBV10-1	CASSEGLNQPQHF	TGCGCCAGCAGTGAGGGCCTTAATCAGCCCCAGCATTTT
12	.	TRBJ2-7	.	TRBV2	CANSDNSYEQYF	TGTGCCAACTCTGACAACTCCTACGAGCAGTACTTC
16	TRBD2	TRBJ2-3	.	TRBV18	CASSPALAGITDTQYF	TGTGCCAGCTCACCGGCGCTAGCGGGAATCACAGATACGCAGTATTTT
14	.	TRBJ2-7	.	TRBV15	CATSRDPGPYEQYF	TGTGCCACCAGCAGAGATCCGGGGCCCTACGAGCAGTACTTC
16	TRBD1	TRBJ2-3	.	TRBV5-1	CASSYAGTGVTDTQYF	TGCGCCAGCAGTTATGCCGGGACAGGGGTCACAGATACGCAGTATTTT
19	.	TRBJ1-1	.	TRBV5-1	CASSPGGLGRVEMNTEAFF	TGCGCCAGCAGCCCTGGAGGCTTGGGCAGGGTAGAGATGAACACTGAAGCTTTCTTT
15	TRBD1	TRBJ1-5	.	TRBV7-9	CASSSDRDSNQPQHF	TGTGCCAGCAGCTCGGACAGGGACAGCAATCAGCCCCAGCATTTT
13	.	TRBJ2-7	.	TRBV4-3	CASSQEGGSEQYF	TGCGCCAGCAGCCAAGAAGGGGGGTCCGAGCAGTACTTC